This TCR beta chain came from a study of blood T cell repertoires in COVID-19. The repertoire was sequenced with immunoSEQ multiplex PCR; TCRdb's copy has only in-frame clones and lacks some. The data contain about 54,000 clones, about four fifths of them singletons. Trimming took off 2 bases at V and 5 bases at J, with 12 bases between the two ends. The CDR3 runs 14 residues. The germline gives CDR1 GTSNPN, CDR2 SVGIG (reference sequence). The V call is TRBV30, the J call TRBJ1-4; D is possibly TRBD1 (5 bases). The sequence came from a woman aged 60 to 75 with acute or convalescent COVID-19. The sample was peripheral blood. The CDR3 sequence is CAWSSWGRNEKLFF. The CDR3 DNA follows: TGTGCCTGGAGTAGCTGGGGGAGGAATGAAAAACTGTTTTTT.